Sequencing of this TCR beta chain was carried out in a study of blood T cell repertoires in COVID-19. The V and J ends lost 3 bases and 1 base respectively, with 12 bases between them. Germline CDR1 and CDR2: GTSNPN and SVGIG (reference sequence). The CDR3 runs to 14 residues. TCRdb keeps only in-frame clones here, not all; method: immunoSEQ multiplex PCR. This sample has 200,000 to 300,000 clones, with roughly 89% found just once. J is TRBJ1-1 and V is TRBV30; unclear D gene. The material sequenced was peripheral blood. The origin of this receptor is a woman between 35 and 50 years old who had recovered from COVID-19. DNA of the CDR3: TGTGCCTGGAGACGCCGTGGAGGGAACACTGAAGCTTTCTTT. Translated: CAWRRRGGNTEAFF.